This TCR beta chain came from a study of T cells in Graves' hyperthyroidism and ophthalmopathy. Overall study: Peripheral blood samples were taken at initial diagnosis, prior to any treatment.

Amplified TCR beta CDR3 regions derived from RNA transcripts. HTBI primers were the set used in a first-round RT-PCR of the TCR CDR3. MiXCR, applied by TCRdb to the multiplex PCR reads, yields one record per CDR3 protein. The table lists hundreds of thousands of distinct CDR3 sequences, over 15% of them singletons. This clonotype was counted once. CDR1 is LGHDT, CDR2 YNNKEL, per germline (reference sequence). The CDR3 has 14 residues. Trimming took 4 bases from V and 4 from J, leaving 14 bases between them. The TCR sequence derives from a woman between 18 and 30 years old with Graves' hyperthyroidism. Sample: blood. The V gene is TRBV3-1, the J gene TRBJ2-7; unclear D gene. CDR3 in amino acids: CASSLGRPFYEQYF. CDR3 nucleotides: TGTGCCAGCAGCCTAGGACGGCCTTTTTACGAGCAGTACTTC.